Below are 17 T cell receptor beta chains sequenced from a single sample in a study of T cell responses to AZD1222 COVID-19 vaccine. The table came from immunoSEQ multiplex PCR; TCRdb's copy has only in-frame clones and leaves some out. The sample includes more than 150,000 clones, roughly 90% of them seen just once. The starting material was peripheral blood, obtained on day 0 of AZD1222 vaccination. These receptors came from an adult in good health.

The V gene is TRBV12-3 or TRBV12-4, the J gene TRBJ2-2; D not certain. The CDR3 sequence is 13 residues long. V was cut by 6 bases and J by 6 bases, with 11 bases left in between. CDR3 residues: CASRERSPGELFF. The CDR3 DNA is TGTGCCAGCAGAGAACGTAGCCCCGGGGAGCTGTTTTTT.

The rearrangement uses TRBV29-1 and TRBJ1-1; 8 bases fit TRBD1. Germline CDR1 SQVTM, CDR2 ANQGSEA. The CDR3 extends over 11 amino acids. Trimming took 4 bases from V and 7 from J; bases not matched to a gene: 2. The CDR3 bases are TGCAGCGTTGCGACAGGGGATGAAGCTTTCTTT. It encodes CSVATGDEAFF.

The V and J genes are TRBV6-5 and TRBJ1-3; the match to TRBD1 covers 7 bases. This CDR3 has 12 residues. Germline V lookup: CDR1 MNHEY, CDR2 SVGAGI. With V trimmed by 6 bases and J by 4 bases, 0 bases remained unmatched. CDR3 protein: CASRQGGNTIYF. The CDR3, as DNA: TGTGCCAGCAGACAGGGGGGAAACACCATATATTTT.

The chain is built from TRBV12-3 or TRBV12-4 and TRBJ2-1; 9 bases map to TRBD2. The ends lost 1 base at V and 13 bases at J; junction bases unmatched: 5. This CDR3 contains 13 residues. The CDR3 DNA reads as TGTGCCAGCAGTTTAGGGGCGGGAGGGTATCAGTTCTTC. This codes for CASSLGAGGYQFF.

The genes are TRBV6-5 and TRBJ1-1; the D is unclear. Looked up from germline, CDR1 is MNHEY and CDR2 is SVGAGI. The CDR3 contains 12 residues. Trimming took off 2 bases at V and 8 bases at J, with 9 bases between the two ends. The CDR3 region is CASSYDGIEAFF. CDR3 bases: TGTGCCAGCAGTTACGACGGTATCGAAGCTTTCTTT.

The rearrangement joins TRBV11-2 to TRBJ2-1; possibly TRBD2 for D (5 bases). V lost 1 base and J 0 bases, leaving 16 bases between the germline ends. Per germline, CDR1 SGHAT and CDR2 FQNNGV. CDR3 size: 18 residues. CDR3 in DNA: TGTGCCAGCAGCTTAGGCCCCTCGGGGTTCGGCTCCTACAATGAGCAGTTCTTC. Translation gives CASSLGPSGFGSYNEQFF.

The chain carries TRBV9 and TRBJ2-2, with unresolved D. CDR1 SGDLS and CDR2 YYNGEE come from the germline V gene. This CDR3 region has 15 residues. V was cut by 4 bases and J by 6 bases, with 16 bases left in between. CDR3 amino acids: CASSWGSFLPGELFF. The DNA of the CDR3 is TGTGCCAGCAGCTGGGGTAGCTTCCTGCCCGGGGAGCTGTTTTTT.

The chain links TRBV18 to TRBJ2-1, with 9 bases identical to TRBD1. CDR1 KGHSH and CDR2 LQKENI come from the germline V gene. V gave up 2 bases and J gave up 0 bases; unmatched junction bases: 2. This CDR3 has 16 amino acids. The CDR3 coding sequence is TGTGCCAGCTCACCAACGGACAGGGGCTCCTACAATGAGCAGTTCTTC. This sequence encodes CASSPTDRGSYNEQFF.

This chain joins TRBV7-2 and TRBJ1-2; 8 bases align to TRBD1. J gave up 3 bases and V 5 bases, and 17 bases lay outside the gene matches. Germline V lookup: CDR1 SGHTA, CDR2 FQGNSA. The length of the CDR3 is 18 residues. The CDR3 region has the DNA TGTGCCAGCAGCCCCCAGACAGGGGCCTTCCTCAATTACTATGGCTACACCTTC. This translates into CASSPQTGAFLNYYGYTF. Drawing the rest from reference TRBV7-2 and TRBJ1-2, the complete variable domain is GAGVSQSPSNKVTEKGKDVELRCDPISGHTALYWYRQSLGQGLEFLIYFQGNSAPDKSGLPSDRFSAERTGGSVSTLTIQRTQQEDSAVYLCASSPQTGAFLNYYGYTFGSGTRLTVV.

The V and J genes are TRBV7-7 and TRBJ2-2, with D possibly being TRBD1 (6 bases). CDR1 is SSHAT and CDR2 is FNYEAQ in the germline V gene (reference sequence). V shed 5 bases and J shed 4 bases, with 14 bases lying between them. The CDR3 totals 15 residues. The CDR3 DNA reads TGTGCCAGCAGCGTACGGGACACCCCCACCGGGGAGCTGTTTTTT. Protein: CASSVRDTPTGELFF. Based on the CDR3 plus reference TRBV7-7 and TRBJ2-2, the full variable domain is GAGVSQSPRYKVTKRGQDVTLRCDPISSHATLYWYQQALGQGPEFLTYFNYEAQPDKSGLPSDRFSAERPEGSISTLTIQRTEQRDSAMYRCASSVRDTPTGELFFGEGSRLTVL.

The V and J genes are TRBV6-5 and TRBJ1-1; D unresolved. Germline V gene lookup returns CDR1 MNHEY and CDR2 SVGAGI. The CDR3 extends over 13 amino acids. V lost 2 bases and J 12 bases, leaving 16 bases between the germline ends. The CDR3 is CASSYPPLWVSFF. The CDR3 DNA is TGTGCCAGCAGTTACCCACCTTTGTGGGTATCTTTCTTT.

The chain is built from TRBV4-3 and TRBJ1-1, with TRBD1 matching 11 bases. CDR3 length: 19 residues. The germline gives CDR1 LGHNA, CDR2 YSLEER. V was pared by 4 bases and J by 0 bases, with 13 bases of the junction left unmatched. The CDR3 spells CASSPAPGQGDPMNTEAFF. CDR3 bases: TGCGCCAGCAGCCCAGCGCCGGGACAGGGGGATCCTATGAACACTGAAGCTTTCTTT.

The chain recombines TRBV12-3 or TRBV12-4 with TRBJ1-1; the D gene is possibly TRBD1 (6 bases). The CDR3 covers 13 residues. Trimming took 6 bases from V and 4 from J, leaving 12 bases between them. CDR3 protein: CASSSQGSTEAFF. The CDR3 nucleotides are TGTGCCAGCAGCTCACAGGGTTCCACTGAAGCTTTCTTT.

The genes are TRBV5-6 and TRBJ1-1; 7 bases align to TRBD1. V gave up 4 bases and J gave up 0 bases; unmatched junction bases: 3. The CDR3 length is 14 residues. Germline CDR1 is SGHDT and CDR2 is YYEEEE. The CDR3 loop is CASSLGQVNTEAFF. CDR3 in DNA: TGTGCCAGCAGCCTCGGACAGGTGAACACTGAAGCTTTCTTT.

This clone was seen a single time. This CDR3 reads CASSFGGGSTDTQYF. The CDR3 coding sequence is TGTGCCAGCAGCTTTGGGGGTGGTAGCACAGATACGCAGTATTTT. The V call is TRBV5-4, the J call TRBJ2-3; D may correspond to TRBD1 or TRBD2 (5 bases each). From germline, CDR1 is SGHNT and CDR2 YYREEE (reference sequence). The CDR3 has 15 amino acids. Trimming cost V 2 bases and J 0 bases, with 10 bases left between them.

V and J are TRBV15 and TRBJ2-3, with D tentatively TRBD1 or TRBD2 (6 bases each). Trimming took off 5 bases at V and 1 base at J, with 13 bases between the two ends. The CDR3 sequence is 15 residues long. CDR1 is LNHNV and CDR2 is YYDKDF in the germline V gene (reference sequence). Here the CDR3 reads CATSGGGIRTDTQYF. As DNA, the CDR3 is TGTGCCACCAGCGGGGGCGGGATACGCACAGATACGCAGTATTTT.

J is TRBJ1-2 and V is TRBV5-8, with a tentative D call TRBD1 (5 bases). Germline loops: CDR1 SGHTS, CDR2 YDEGEE. V shed 4 bases and J shed 4 bases, with 11 bases lying between them. CDR3 size: 13 residues. CDR3 sequence: CASSGTVAYGYTF. The CDR3 nucleotides read TGTGCCAGCAGCGGGACCGTGGCCTATGGCTACACCTTC.